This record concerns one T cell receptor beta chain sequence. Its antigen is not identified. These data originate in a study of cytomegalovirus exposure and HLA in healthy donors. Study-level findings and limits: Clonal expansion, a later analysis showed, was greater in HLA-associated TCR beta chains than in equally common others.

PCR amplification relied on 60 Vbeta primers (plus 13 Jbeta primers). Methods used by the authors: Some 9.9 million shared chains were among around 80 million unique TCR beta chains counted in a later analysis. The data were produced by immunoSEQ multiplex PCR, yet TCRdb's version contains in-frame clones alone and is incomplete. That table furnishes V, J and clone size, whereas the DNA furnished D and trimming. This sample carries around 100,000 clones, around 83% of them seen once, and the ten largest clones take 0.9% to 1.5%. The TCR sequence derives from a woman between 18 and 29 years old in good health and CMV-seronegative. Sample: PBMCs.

CDR3 sequence (DNA): TGTGCCAGTAGTATAGATCCAGGGGGCGCTGCTGAAGCTTTCTTT. Its protein is CASSIDPGGAAEAFF. The genes are TRBV19 and TRBJ1-1; 8 bases agree with TRBD1. Germline lookup yields CDR1 LNHDA and CDR2 SQIVND (reference sequence). The CDR3 sequence is 15 residues long. Trimming cost V 0 bases and J 6 bases; bases outside gene matches: 6.